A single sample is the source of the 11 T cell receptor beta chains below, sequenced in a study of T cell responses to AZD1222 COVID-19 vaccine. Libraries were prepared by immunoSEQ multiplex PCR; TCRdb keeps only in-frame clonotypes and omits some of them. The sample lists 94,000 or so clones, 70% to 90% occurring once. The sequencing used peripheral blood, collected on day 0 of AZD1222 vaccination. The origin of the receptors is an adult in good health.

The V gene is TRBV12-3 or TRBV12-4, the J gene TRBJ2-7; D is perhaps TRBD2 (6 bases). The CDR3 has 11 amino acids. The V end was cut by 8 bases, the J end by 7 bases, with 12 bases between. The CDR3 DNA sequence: TGTGCCAGCGGTGTACGGGGGGAGCAGTACTTC. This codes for CASGVRGEQYF.

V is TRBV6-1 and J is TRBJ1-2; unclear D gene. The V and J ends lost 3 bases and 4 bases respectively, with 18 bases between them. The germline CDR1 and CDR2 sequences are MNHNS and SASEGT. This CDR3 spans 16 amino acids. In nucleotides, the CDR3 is TGTGCCAGCAGTGATAACACTAGGGTAGGAATCTATGGCTACACCTTC. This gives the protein CASSDNTRVGIYGYTF.

The CDR3 DNA sequence: TGTGCCAGTAGTATCCTGGCAGCTTATAACTATGGCTACACCTTC. Translation gives CASSILAAYNYGYTF. This chain links TRBV19 with TRBJ1-2; D is unresolved. Germline-derived CDR1 and CDR2 are LNHDA and SQIVND (reference sequence). Between the trimmed V and J ends, which lost 3 bases and 1 base, there was a span of 12 bases. The CDR3 is made up of 15 amino acids.

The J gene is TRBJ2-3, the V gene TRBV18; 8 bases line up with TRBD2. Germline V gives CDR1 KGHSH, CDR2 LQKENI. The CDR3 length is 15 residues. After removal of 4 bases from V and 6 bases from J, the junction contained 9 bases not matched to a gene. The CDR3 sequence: CASSQLRGASDTQYF. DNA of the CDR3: TGTGCCAGCTCACAGTTGCGGGGGGCATCGGATACGCAGTATTTT.

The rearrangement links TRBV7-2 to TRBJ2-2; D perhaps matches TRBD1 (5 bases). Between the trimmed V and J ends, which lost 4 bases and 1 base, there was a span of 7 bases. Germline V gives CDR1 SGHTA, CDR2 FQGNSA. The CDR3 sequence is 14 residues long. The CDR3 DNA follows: TGTGCCAGCAGCTCCGGACAGAACACCGGGGAGCTGTTTTTT. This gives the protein CASSSGQNTGELFF.

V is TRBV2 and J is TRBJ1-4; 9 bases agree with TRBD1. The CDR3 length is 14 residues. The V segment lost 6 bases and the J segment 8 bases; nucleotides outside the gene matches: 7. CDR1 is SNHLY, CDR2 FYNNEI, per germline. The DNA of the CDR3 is TGTGCCAGCAGAGCCGGGACAGGGCGGGAAAAACTGTTTTTT. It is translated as CASRAGTGREKLFF.

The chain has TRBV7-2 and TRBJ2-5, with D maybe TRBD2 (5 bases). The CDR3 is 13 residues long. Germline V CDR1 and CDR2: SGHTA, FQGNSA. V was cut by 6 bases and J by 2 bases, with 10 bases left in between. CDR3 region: CASSWTLQETQYF. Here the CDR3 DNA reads TGTGCCAGCAGTTGGACTCTACAAGAGACCCAGTACTTC.

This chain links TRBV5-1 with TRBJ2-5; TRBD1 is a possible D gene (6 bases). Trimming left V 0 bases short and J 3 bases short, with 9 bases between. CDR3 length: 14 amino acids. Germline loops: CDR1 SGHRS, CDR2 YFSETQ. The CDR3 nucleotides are TGCGCCAGCAGCTTGGGGGACACGGAAGAGACCCAGTACTTC. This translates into CASSLGDTEETQYF. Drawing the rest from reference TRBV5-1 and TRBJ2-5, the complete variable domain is KAGVTQTPRYLIKTRGQQVTLSCSPISGHRSVSWYQQTPGQGLQFLFEYFSETQRNKGNFPGRFSGRQFSNSRSEMNVSTLELGDSALYLCASSLGDTEETQYFGPGTRLLVL.

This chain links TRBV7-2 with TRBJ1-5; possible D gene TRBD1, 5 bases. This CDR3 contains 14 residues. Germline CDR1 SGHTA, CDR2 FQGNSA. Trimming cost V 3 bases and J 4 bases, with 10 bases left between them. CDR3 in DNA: TGTGCCAGCAGCTTGAAAGGGACGAATCAGCCCCAGCATTTT. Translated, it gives CASSLKGTNQPQHF.

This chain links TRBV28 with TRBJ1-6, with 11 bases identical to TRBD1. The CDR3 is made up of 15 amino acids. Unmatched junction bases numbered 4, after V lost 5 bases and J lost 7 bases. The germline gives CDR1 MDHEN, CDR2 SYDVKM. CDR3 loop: CASSRGTGGNSPLHF. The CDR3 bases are TGTGCCAGCAGTCGAGGGACAGGGGGGAATTCACCCCTCCACTTT.

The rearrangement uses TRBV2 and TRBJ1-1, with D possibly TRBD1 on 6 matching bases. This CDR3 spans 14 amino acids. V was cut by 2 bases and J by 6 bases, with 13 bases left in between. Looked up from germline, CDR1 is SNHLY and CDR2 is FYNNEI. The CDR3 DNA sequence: TGTGCCAGCAGTGAATCAGGGGTCTCTCCTGAAGCTTTCTTT. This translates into CASSESGVSPEAFF. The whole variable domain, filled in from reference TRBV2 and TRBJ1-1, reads EPEVTQTPSHQVTQMGQEVILRCVPISNHLYFYWYRQILGQKVEFLVSFYNNEISEKSEIFDDQFSVERPDGSNFTLKIRSTKLEDSAMYFCASSESGVSPEAFFGQGTRLTVV.